This T cell receptor (beta chain) was recorded in a study of human T cells and chemical hapten exposure. The time point denotes: patch test 2, 6 weeks after DPC sensitization. Treatment reported: therapeutic diphenylcyclopropenone sensitization with weekly scalp DPC. Trimming removed 7 bases from V and 1 base from J; junction bases left unmatched: 4. This CDR3 is built from 13 residues. Each CDR3 protein is one row after TCRdb ran MiXCR on the RACE reads. The data contain 110,000 to 150,000 distinct CDR3 sequences, roughly 12% of them singletons. V gene TRBV12-3 or TRBV12-4 combines with J gene TRBJ2-7; 7 positions agree with TRBD2. The clonotype was recovered from a woman in her fifties or sixties with alopecia areata. Some clones in this sample may be carry-over from other donors' samples. Sequences were derived from whole blood, sampled in connection with sensitization to the hapten diphenylcyclopropenone (DPC). CDR3 residues: CASTRGSSYEQYF. The CDR3 bases are TGTGCCAGCACCCGCGGGAGTTCCTACGAGCAGTACTTC.